Presented here are 18 T cell receptor beta chains from one specimen sequenced in a study of blood T cell repertoires in COVID-19. The protocol was immunoSEQ multiplex PCR, while the TCRdb copy is restricted to in-frame clones and leaves out a portion. The sample shows a few hundred thousand clones, 80% to 90% of them seen only once. The specimen sequenced was peripheral blood. These TCRs come from a woman aged 45-59 years who had recovered from COVID-19.

The chain carries TRBV5-1 and TRBJ2-7; 10 bases fit TRBD2. Germline V CDR1 and CDR2: SGHRS, YFSETQ. The CDR3 spans 14 residues. V shed 3 bases, J shed 4 bases, and the junction held 4 bases outside the gene matches. The CDR3 coding sequence is TGCGCCAGCAGCTCGGGACTAGCGAGGTACGAGCAGTACTTC. It specifies CASSSGLARYEQYF.

V is TRBV18 and J is TRBJ1-1; 8 bases align to TRBD1. Unmatched junction bases numbered 5, after V lost 3 bases and J lost 2 bases. The germline V gene has CDR1 KGHSH and CDR2 LQKENI. This CDR3 region has 15 residues. In DNA form, the CDR3 reads TGTGCCAGCTCACCTGTAACAGGGGGAAACACTGAAGCTTTCTTT. Translating it yields CASSPVTGGNTEAFF.

The chain joins TRBV4-3 to TRBJ2-3; 12 nucleotides agree with TRBD2. The V and J ends lost 6 bases and 0 bases, in that order; junction bases with no gene match: 4. This CDR3 spans 16 amino acids. The germline CDR1 and CDR2 sequences are LGHNA and YSLEER. CDR3 in amino acids: CASSLAGGSSTDTQYF. The CDR3, as DNA: TGCGCCAGCAGTCTAGCGGGGGGGTCCAGCACAGATACGCAGTATTTT.

V is TRBV18 and J is TRBJ2-3; TRBD2 is a possible D gene (5 bases). CDR3 length equals 16 residues. Germline CDR1 and CDR2: KGHSH and LQKENI. Trimming took off 0 bases at V and 2 bases at J, with 12 bases between the two ends. The CDR3 region has the DNA TGTGCCAGCTCACCACCGAGAGGGAGACCCACAGATACGCAGTATTTT. Amino acids: CASSPPRGRPTDTQYF.

The V gene is TRBV30, the J gene TRBJ2-7; TRBD1 is a possible D gene (5 bases). V lost 0 bases to trimming and J lost 3 bases, with 9 bases between them. The CDR3 length is 13 residues. Germline loops: CDR1 GTSNPN, CDR2 SVGIG (reference sequence). The CDR3 sequence is CAWSVGVGYEQYF. Written as DNA, the CDR3 is TGTGCCTGGAGTGTAGGGGTTGGCTACGAGCAGTACTTC.

This chain connects TRBV7-2 to TRBJ2-2; no reliable D call. The V gene's germline CDR1 is SGHTA and CDR2 FQGNSA. Trimming left V 3 bases short and J 1 base short, with 6 bases between. The CDR3 sequence is 14 residues long. The CDR3 nucleotides are TGTGCCAGCAGCTTGTACAGGAACACCGGGGAGCTGTTTTTT. This translates into CASSLYRNTGELFF.

The J gene is TRBJ2-2, the V gene TRBV5-8; TRBD1 might be the D (7 bases). The CDR3 loop spans 17 amino acids. V shed 2 bases and J shed 3 bases, with 17 bases lying between them. Germline CDR1 SGHTS, CDR2 YDEGEE. The CDR3 region has the DNA TGTGCCAGCAGCTTATACAGGGGAGGAATGGACACCGGGGAGCTGTTTTTT. Protein: CASSLYRGGMDTGELFF.

In this sample, this clone turned up once. The chain is built from TRBV28 and TRBJ1-3; D gene uncertain. Germline assignment: CDR1 MDHEN and CDR2 SYDVKM. CDR3 length equals 12 residues. V lost 7 bases, J lost 1 base, and 5 bases lay in between. The CDR3 region has the DNA TGTGCCAGCACAACTTCTGGAAACACCATATATTTT. Translated, it gives CASTTSGNTIYF.

The V gene is TRBV27, the J gene TRBJ2-2; 7 bases align to TRBD2. Germline assignment: CDR1 MNHEY and CDR2 SMNVEV (reference sequence). The CDR3 runs to 15 residues. The J segment lost 12 bases and the V segment lost 2 bases, leaving 12 bases of the junction unmatched. CDR3: CASSLGTINVGQLFF. The CDR3 DNA reads as TGTGCCAGCAGTTTAGGGACTATCAATGTGGGGCAGCTGTTTTTT.

V and J are TRBV4-2 and TRBJ1-1; D gene unclear. Germline-derived CDR1 and CDR2 are LGHNA and YNFKEQ. V dropped 3 bases and J dropped 4 bases, with 12 bases sitting between them. The CDR3 runs to 14 residues. The CDR3 region has the DNA TGTGCCAGCAGCCATACGGGGTTCCCCACTGAAGCTTTCTTT. Translated, it gives CASSHTGFPTEAFF.

The chain combines TRBV9 with TRBJ1-1; D ambiguous. Trimming cost V 3 bases and J 4 bases, with 16 bases left between them. Germline-derived CDR1 and CDR2 are SGDLS and YYNGEE. This CDR3 has 15 residues. The CDR3 protein is CASSDGHQGSTEAFF. CDR3 DNA: TGTGCCAGCAGCGACGGTCACCAAGGGAGCACTGAAGCTTTCTTT.

This chain links TRBV19 with TRBJ1-5; 11 bases fit TRBD1. CDR3 size: 15 residues. Germline V CDR1 and CDR2: LNHDA, SQIVND (reference sequence). V shed 7 bases, J shed 5 bases, and the junction held 7 bases outside the gene matches. The DNA of the CDR3 is TGTGCCAGTATCGCGGACAGGGGGCGCGATCAGCCCCAGCATTTT. Encoded protein: CASIADRGRDQPQHF.

The chain recombines TRBV19 with TRBJ2-3; 9 bases line up with TRBD1. Germline V CDR1 and CDR2: LNHDA, SQIVND (reference sequence). The CDR3 has 18 amino acids. V lost 3 bases, J lost 2 bases, and 12 bases stayed unmatched. CDR3 nucleotide sequence: TGTGCCAGTAGTATTAACCTCCCGGGACAGGGCTTCACAGATACGCAGTATTTT. This sequence encodes CASSINLPGQGFTDTQYF.

This rearrangement joins TRBV28 to TRBJ1-1; weak D call: TRBD1 (5 bases). CDR1 is MDHEN, CDR2 SYDVKM, per germline. This CDR3 comprises 13 residues. The ends were cut back, 3 bases at V and 4 bases at J, with 9 bases in the middle. CDR3 nucleotide sequence: TGTGCCAGCAGTTTCTGGGGGGGCACTGAAGCTTTCTTT. Translation gives CASSFWGGTEAFF. Supplemented by reference TRBV28 and TRBJ1-1, the full variable domain reads DVKVTQSSRYLVKRTGEKVFLECVQDMDHENMFWYRQDPGLGLRLIYFSYDVKMKEKGDIPEGYSVSREKKERFSLILESASTNQTSMYLCASSFWGGTEAFFGQGTRLTVV.

V is TRBV7-9 and J is TRBJ1-2; D ambiguous. Germline lookup yields CDR1 SEHNR and CDR2 FQNEAQ (reference sequence). Trimming took 2 bases from V and 4 from J, leaving 11 bases between them. The CDR3 loop spans 14 amino acids. The CDR3 bases are TGTGCCAGCAGCTTATCGGTAATAAGCTATGGCTACACCTTC. This encodes CASSLSVISYGYTF.

This chain uses TRBV3-1 (or the pseudogene TRBV3-2) with TRBJ1-1; D possibly corresponds to TRBD1 (5 bases). The CDR3 extends over 15 amino acids. Germline V gene lookup returns CDR1 LGHDT and CDR2 YNNKEL (reference sequence). Trimming stripped 4 bases from V and 0 bases from J, with 12 bases between. The CDR3 here is CASSPGGGLNTEAFF. The CDR3 nucleotides read TGTGCCAGCAGCCCGGGGGGGGGATTGAACACTGAAGCTTTCTTT.

The chain is built from TRBV28 and TRBJ2-5; D might be TRBD1 (5 bases). CDR1 and CDR2 from the germline V gene are MDHEN and SYDVKM. V was clipped by 6 bases and J by 0 bases, with 20 bases between them. The CDR3 totals 17 residues. CDR3 region: CASSLMTLTAYQETQYF. The DNA for the CDR3 is TGTGCCAGCAGCCTAATGACCCTGACAGCGTACCAAGAGACCCAGTACTTC.

The rearrangement uses TRBV18 and TRBJ1-1, with 8 positions matching TRBD1. V was clipped by 5 bases and J by 1 base; unmatched bases: 6. This CDR3 has 15 amino acids. The germline gives CDR1 KGHSH, CDR2 LQKENI. CDR3 loop: CASSYSGTGNTEAFF. CDR3 DNA sequence: TGTGCCAGCTCATACTCCGGGACAGGGAACACTGAAGCTTTCTTT.